One and the same sample provided the 13 T cell receptor beta chains below, sequenced in a study of beta chain features in type 1 diabetes. Whole-study findings and limits: All four CD4+ subsets from Type 1 diabetes patients carried moderately but significantly shorter TCRB CDR3s.

Of the isolated RNA, all was reverse transcribed, and so the sequenced material was expressed TCRB transcripts. The method was immunoSEQ multiplex PCR; TCRdb's version includes in-frame clones alone and lacks a portion of them. The data contain hundreds of thousands of clones, around an eighth of them singletons. These receptors' targets are unknown. Sequenced input: naive CD4+ T cells from blood. The receptors derive from a man younger than 35 with type 1 diabetes.

The V call is TRBV18, the J call TRBJ2-6; 9 positions match TRBD1. V lost 3 bases to trimming and J lost 0 bases; unmatched junction nucleotides: 6. Germline V gene sequence: CDR1 KGHSH, CDR2 LQKENI. CDR3 length: 18 residues. The CDR3 loop reads CASSPSTGGTSGANVLTF. CDR3 DNA: TGTGCCAGCTCACCGTCGACAGGGGGAACCTCTGGGGCCAACGTCCTGACTTTC.

The chain couples TRBV30 to TRBJ1-1; D is unresolved. Germline lookup yields CDR1 GTSNPN and CDR2 SVGIG (reference sequence). The CDR3 runs 8 residues. The CDR3, as DNA: TGTGCTCACTCTGAAGCTTTCTTT. This codes for CAHSEAFF.

The chain is built from TRBV18 and TRBJ1-2; no firm D call. The CDR3 length is 14 residues. Germline V gives CDR1 KGHSH, CDR2 LQKENI. Trimming stripped 3 bases from V and 6 bases from J, with 14 bases between. CDR3 sequence (DNA): TGTGCCAGCTCACCGCCTTCAGTCGTAGATGGCTACACCTTC. Protein sequence: CASSPPSVVDGYTF. The entire variable domain, with the rest obtained from reference TRBV18 and TRBJ1-2, is as follows: NAGVMQNPRHLVRRRGQEARLRCSPMKGHSHVYWYRQLPEEGLKFMVYLQKENIIDESGMPKERFSAEFPKEGPSILRIQQVVRGDSAAYFCASSPPSVVDGYTFGSGTRLTVV.

To note about this clone: Other nucleotide sequences from this sample produce the same CDR3. The chain uses TRBV7-9 and TRBJ2-3, with TRBD2 matching 9 bases. J was trimmed by 1 base and V by 5 bases; bases with no gene match: 4. CDR1 is SEHNR, CDR2 FQNEAQ, per germline (reference sequence). This CDR3 is 15 amino acids long. The CDR3 DNA is TGTGCCAGCAGCCCCTTAGCGGGGGGCACAGATACGCAGTATTTT. The encoded protein is CASSPLAGGTDTQYF.

This clone occurred a few times. This chain connects TRBV2 to TRBJ2-3; 10 positions agree with TRBD2. Germline V CDR1 and CDR2: SNHLY, FYNNEI. V lost 6 bases, J lost 2 bases, and 5 bases stayed unmatched. CDR3 size: 15 residues. CDR3 sequence: CASSPGTSDTDTQYF. In DNA, the CDR3 is TGTGCCAGCAGCCCCGGGACTAGCGACACAGATACGCAGTATTTT.

The V and J genes are TRBV27 and TRBJ1-5; D not certain. CDR3 size: 14 residues. The germline V gene has CDR1 MNHEY and CDR2 SMNVEV (reference sequence). The V end was cut by 5 bases, the J end by 6 bases, with 14 bases between. DNA for the CDR3: TGTGCCAGCAGTAAAGGAGGGAAGGGTCAGCCCCAGCATTTT. As protein: CASSKGGKGQPQHF.

This clone came up a few times. The chain links TRBV14 to TRBJ1-2; D perhaps matches TRBD1 (6 bases). CDR3 length: 12 amino acids. Germline CDR1 reads SGHDN; CDR2 reads FVKESK. V shed 6 bases and J shed 11 bases, with 16 bases lying between them. CDR3 in DNA: TGTGCCAGCAGTCCCCTTGGACAGAAGTACACCTTC. Translating gives CASSPLGQKYTF.

V gene TRBV10-3 combines with J gene TRBJ2-5; a possible D gene is TRBD1 (8 bases). This CDR3 has 14 amino acids. CDR1 is ENHRY and CDR2 is SYGVKD in the germline V gene. V was cut by 4 bases and J by 4 bases, with 13 bases left in between. CDR3 region: CAISGNRGGETQYF. The CDR3 DNA reads as TGTGCCATCAGTGGAAACAGGGGGGGAGAGACCCAGTACTTC.

As DNA, the CDR3 is TGTGCCACCCGACAGCAGGGTTCACCCCTCCACTTT. Protein sequence: CATRQQGSPLHF. This sequence joins TRBV15 and TRBJ1-6, with TRBD1 as a possible D gene (5 bases). Trimming took 8 bases from V and 9 from J, leaving 11 bases between them. The CDR3 totals 12 residues. CDR1 and CDR2 (germline): LNHNV, YYDKDF (reference sequence).

This clone was seen more than once but under ten times. The chain joins TRBV6-5 to TRBJ1-1; the D is unclear. Between the trimmed V and J ends, which lost 5 bases and 0 bases, there was a span of 7 bases. This CDR3 spans 13 amino acids. CDR1 and CDR2 from the germline V gene are MNHEY and SVGAGI. Here the CDR3 reads CASSDPMNTEAFF. In DNA form, the CDR3 reads TGTGCCAGCAGTGACCCTATGAACACTGAAGCTTTCTTT.

A few counts support this clone. The chain employs TRBV30 and TRBJ1-4; D possibly corresponds to TRBD1 (6 bases). The CDR3 sequence is 13 residues long. Germline loops: CDR1 GTSNPN, CDR2 SVGIG (reference sequence). Trimming took 3 bases from V and 10 from J, leaving 15 bases between them. The CDR3 region is CAWRASVQGKLFF. CDR3 DNA: TGTGCCTGGAGGGCGTCTGTACAGGGAAAACTGTTTTTT. The variable domain in full, with the rest retrieved from reference TRBV30 and TRBJ1-4, is SQTIHQWPATLVQPVGSPLSLECTVEGTSNPNLYWYRQAAGRGLQLLFYSVGIGQISSEVPQNLSASRPQDRQFILSSKKLLLSDSGFYLCAWRASVQGKLFFGSGTQLSVL.

In this sample, this clone turned up a few times. The chain joins TRBV19 to TRBJ2-5; D gene uncertain. V gave up 1 base and J gave up 6 bases, with 18 bases separating them. The CDR3 covers 16 residues. The germline CDR1 and CDR2 sequences are LNHDA and SQIVND (reference sequence). This CDR3 reads CASSIGFDETAQTQYF. The CDR3 DNA follows: TGTGCCAGTAGTATAGGATTTGACGAGACCGCACAGACCCAGTACTTC.

The chain uses TRBV15 and TRBJ2-3; 7 positions match TRBD1. Germline V gives CDR1 LNHNV, CDR2 YYDKDF (reference sequence). V dropped 2 bases and J dropped 0; count of bases not matched to a gene: 5. The CDR3 is 16 residues long. CDR3 coding DNA: TGTGCCACCAGCAGACTGGGGACAGCTAGCACAGATACGCAGTATTTT. Translated, it gives CATSRLGTASTDTQYF.